This passage covers 20 T cell receptor beta chains from one sample sequenced in a study of cytomegalovirus exposure and HLA in healthy donors. The primer mix had 60 Vbeta and 13 Jbeta primers. Measured with immunoSEQ multiplex PCR; TCRdb has only the in-frame clones, and not every one. The table includes about 160,000 clones, around four fifths detected once. What was sequenced was PBMCs. The receptors derive from a boy between 2 and 10 years old in good health and CMV-seronegative.

With regard to this clone: Within the sample, other DNA sequences also encode this same CDR3. The chain combines TRBV7-9 with TRBJ1-2; possibly TRBD1 for D (6 bases). CDR3 size: 13 residues. V lost 5 bases to trimming and J lost 2 bases, with 9 bases between them. Germline assignment: CDR1 SEHNR and CDR2 FQNEAQ (reference sequence). The CDR3 sequence: CASSLGQNYGYTF. CDR3 coding DNA: TGTGCCAGCAGCCTCGGACAGAACTATGGCTACACCTTC.

The gene calls are TRBV4-1 and TRBJ2-7, with 8 bases matching TRBD1. Germline CDR1 is MGHRA and CDR2 is YSYEKL. With 0 bases clipped from V and 2 bases from J, the junction kept 6 bases outside the gene matches. The CDR3 runs to 16 residues. In DNA, the CDR3 is TGCGCCAGCAGCCAAGATCAGGGGGGACAGGCCTACGAGCAGTACTTC. Amino acids: CASSQDQGGQAYEQYF.

This rearrangement joins TRBV7-8 to TRBJ1-2; the match to TRBD1 covers 7 bases. Germline-derived CDR1 and CDR2 are SGHVS and FQNEAQ. V gave up 5 bases and J gave up 5 bases; unmatched junction bases: 5. The length of the CDR3 is 13 residues. The CDR3 nucleotides read TGTGCCAGCAGCCCTGACAGGGTGTATGGCTACACCTTC. Residues: CASSPDRVYGYTF. The full variable domain, rest sourced from reference TRBV7-8 and TRBJ1-2, is GAGVSQSPRYKVAKRGQDVALRCDPISGHVSLFWYQQALGQGPEFLTYFQNEAQLDKSGLPSDRFFAERPEGSVSTLKIQRTQQEDSAVYLCASSPDRVYGYTFGSGTRLTVV.

This chain joins TRBV27 and TRBJ2-7; D gene uncertain. V was shortened by 0 bases and J by 3 bases, with 9 bases between the two germline ends. This CDR3 contains 14 residues. Germline V gene sequence: CDR1 MNHEY, CDR2 SMNVEV (reference sequence). CDR3 DNA sequence: TGTGCCAGCAGTTTATCCAGGCATAACTACGAGCAGTACTTC. Residues: CASSLSRHNYEQYF.

This sequence joins TRBV6-1 and TRBJ1-1; D is possibly TRBD1 (5 bases). CDR3 length: 14 amino acids. Germline V gene sequence: CDR1 MNHNS, CDR2 SASEGT. V dropped 6 bases and J dropped 2 bases, with 13 bases sitting between them. The CDR3 spells CASRESRGNTEAFF. The CDR3 nucleotides are TGTGCCAGCAGAGAATCAAGGGGCAACACTGAAGCTTTCTTT.

This clone was detected only once. This chain links TRBV5-1 with TRBJ2-7; 8 positions match TRBD1. The CDR3 consists of 15 residues. J lost 0 bases, V lost 4 bases, and 6 bases had no gene match. Germline-derived CDR1 and CDR2 are SGHRS and YFSETQ. The CDR3 DNA follows: TGCGCCAGCAGCCGCGGACAGGGAAGCTCCTACGAGCAGTACTTC. It is translated as CASSRGQGSSYEQYF.

The J gene is TRBJ2-5, the V gene TRBV15; 7 positions agree with TRBD1. Germline V gene lookup returns CDR1 LNHNV and CDR2 YYDKDF (reference sequence). This CDR3 is built from 16 residues. V dropped 3 bases and J dropped 4; count of bases not matched to a gene: 11. Written as DNA, the CDR3 is TGTGCCACCAGCAGTAGACAGGGTACAAGGGGAGAGACCCAGTACTTC. It encodes CATSSRQGTRGETQYF.

DNA of the CDR3: TGTGCCAGTAGTATAAGACAGGGGAGGGGGAACACTGAAGCTTTCTTT. It yields the protein CASSIRQGRGNTEAFF. The chain has TRBV19 and TRBJ1-1, with TRBD1 identical over 8 bases. CDR3 size: 16 residues. The V segment lost 2 bases and the J segment 1 base; nucleotides outside the gene matches: 6. The V gene's germline CDR1 is LNHDA and CDR2 SQIVND (reference sequence).

The V gene is TRBV7-9, the J gene TRBJ2-7, with 7 bases fitting TRBD1. V was pared by 5 bases and J by 4 bases, with 5 bases of the junction left unmatched. This CDR3 region has 13 residues. Germline CDR1 is SEHNR and CDR2 is FQNEAQ (reference sequence). The CDR3 protein is CASSTGTAYEQYF. The CDR3 DNA is TGTGCCAGCAGCACCGGGACAGCGTACGAGCAGTACTTC.

J is TRBJ2-3 and V is TRBV7-8; 7 positions match TRBD2. Germline values: CDR1 SGHVS, CDR2 FQNEAQ. The CDR3 spans 15 residues. Trimming cost V 5 bases and J 4 bases; bases outside gene matches: 9. CDR3 DNA sequence: TGTGCCAGCAGCAGCAGCGGGGTCGGACCAGATACGCAGTATTTT. Protein sequence: CASSSSGVGPDTQYF. The full variable domain, with the rest looked up from reference TRBV7-8 and TRBJ2-3, is GAGVSQSPRYKVAKRGQDVALRCDPISGHVSLFWYQQALGQGPEFLTYFQNEAQLDKSGLPSDRFFAERPEGSVSTLKIQRTQQEDSAVYLCASSSSGVGPDTQYFGPGTRLTVL.

V is TRBV30 and J is TRBJ1-2; D is possibly TRBD1 (5 bases). This CDR3 is 15 amino acids long. V lost 2 bases and J lost 3, with 16 bases in between. Looked up from germline, CDR1 is GTSNPN and CDR2 is SVGIG (reference sequence). The CDR3 DNA sequence: TGTGCCTGGAGTTACAGGCAGGGAAGCGACTATGGCTACACCTTC. This gives the protein CAWSYRQGSDYGYTF.

The chain has TRBV5-6 and TRBJ2-3; possibly TRBD2 for D (6 bases). V lost 0 bases and J lost 1, with 12 bases in between. Germline CDR1 is SGHDT and CDR2 is YYEEEE. The CDR3 runs 16 residues. The CDR3 bases are TGTGCCAGCAGCTTGGCATTCAGGGAGGGCACAGATACGCAGTATTTT. This gives the protein CASSLAFREGTDTQYF.

This clone came up once. The chain has TRBV7-2 and TRBJ2-5; 14 positions agree with TRBD2. The assigned J gene may be wrong: the sequence end matches TRBJ2-7 better. Germline CDR1 reads SGHTA; CDR2 reads FQGNSA. This CDR3 spans 15 amino acids. CDR3 sequence: CASSIGTSGSYEQYF. CDR3 nucleotide sequence: TGTGCCAGCAGCATTGGGACTAGCGGGAGCTACGAGCAGTACTTC.

The chain recombines TRBV2 with TRBJ2-1; 9 bases line up with TRBD2. Germline lookup yields CDR1 SNHLY and CDR2 FYNNEI. V lost 7 bases and J lost 9; bases outside the gene matches: 16. This CDR3 is built from 16 residues. In DNA form, the CDR3 reads TGTGCCAGCACGCATTTAGCGGGGGCAGGGGATGTTGAGCAGTTCTTC. It is translated as CASTHLAGAGDVEQFF.

A word on this clone: Other DNA sequences in this sample translate to the same CDR3. The CDR3 reads CASSLGGTDTQYF. Written as DNA, the CDR3 is TGTGCCAGCAGCTTGGGAGGCACAGATACGCAGTATTTT. The rearrangement uses TRBV5-4 and TRBJ2-3; no definite D call. This CDR3 region has 13 residues. V was clipped by 0 bases and J by 1 base, with 3 bases between them. Germline lookup yields CDR1 SGHNT and CDR2 YYREEE (reference sequence). Complete variable domain (other parts from reference TRBV5-4 and TRBJ2-3): ETGVTQSPTHLIKTRGQQVTLRCSSQSGHNTVSWYQQALGQGPQFIFQYYREEENGRGNFPPRFSGLQFPNYSSELNVNALELDDSALYLCASSLGGTDTQYFGPGTRLTVL.

This clone was observed a handful of times. The chain carries TRBV11-1 and TRBJ2-1; 8 bases fit TRBD2. Trimming cost V 5 bases and J 0 bases; bases outside gene matches: 9. The germline CDR1 and CDR2 sequences are SGHAT and FQDESV (reference sequence). There are 17 residues in the CDR3. DNA of the CDR3: TGTGCCAGCAGCCCATACGGGAGGGCGAGCTCCTACAATGAGCAGTTCTTC. Translation: CASSPYGRASSYNEQFF.

This chain uses TRBV7-2 with TRBJ2-1; D possibly corresponds to TRBD2 (6 bases). Germline-derived CDR1 and CDR2 are SGHTA and FQGNSA. The length of the CDR3 is 15 residues. Trimming took 4 bases from V and 4 from J, leaving 14 bases between them. CDR3 in amino acids: CASSSLAESYNEQFF. The DNA of the CDR3 is TGTGCCAGCAGCTCCTTAGCGGAGAGTTACAATGAGCAGTTCTTC.

This chain connects TRBV5-1 to TRBJ2-1; tentative D call: TRBD1 (6 bases). Germline lookup yields CDR1 SGHRS and CDR2 YFSETQ. With 5 bases removed from V and 7 bases from J, the gap between germline ends came to 19 bases. The CDR3 is made up of 15 amino acids. CDR3: CASRPLRDTENEQFF. In nucleotides, the CDR3 is TGCGCCAGCAGGCCGCTCCGGGACACGGAGAATGAGCAGTTCTTC.

The CDR3 reads CASSLGHRGLGSPLHF. DNA of the CDR3: TGTGCCAGCAGCTTAGGCCACAGGGGATTAGGTTCACCCCTCCACTTT. The J gene is TRBJ1-6, the V gene TRBV7-6; 7 bases line up with TRBD1. The length of the CDR3 is 16 residues. V was clipped by 1 base and J by 9 bases; unmatched bases: 9. Germline V gene data show CDR1 as SGHVS and CDR2 as FNYEAQ.

J is TRBJ2-1 and V is TRBV6-4; 11 bases are shared with TRBD2. Unmatched junction bases numbered 8, after V lost 5 bases and J lost 8 bases. The CDR3 loop spans 15 amino acids. Germline-derived CDR1 and CDR2 are MRHNA and SNTAGT. Here the CDR3 reads CASSQLAGVWYEQFF. DNA for the CDR3: TGTGCCAGCAGTCAACTAGCGGGGGTATGGTATGAGCAGTTCTTC.